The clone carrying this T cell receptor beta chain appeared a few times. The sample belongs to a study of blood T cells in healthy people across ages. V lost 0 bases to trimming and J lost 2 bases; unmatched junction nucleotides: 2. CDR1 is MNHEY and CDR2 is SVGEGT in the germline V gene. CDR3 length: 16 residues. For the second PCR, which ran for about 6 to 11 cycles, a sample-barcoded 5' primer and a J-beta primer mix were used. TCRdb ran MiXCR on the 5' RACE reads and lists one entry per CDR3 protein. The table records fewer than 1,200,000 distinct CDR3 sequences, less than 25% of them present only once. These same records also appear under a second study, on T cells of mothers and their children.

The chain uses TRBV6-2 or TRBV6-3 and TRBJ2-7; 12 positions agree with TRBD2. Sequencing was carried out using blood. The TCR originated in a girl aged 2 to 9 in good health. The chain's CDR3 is CASSYSGLAGTYEQYF. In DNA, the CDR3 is TGTGCCAGCAGTTACTCTGGACTAGCGGGGACCTACGAGCAGTACTTC.